The 25 T cell receptor beta chains below were found in one sample sequenced in a study of blood T cell repertoires in COVID-19. Produced via immunoSEQ multiplex PCR; TCRdb's table is partial and in-frame only. Of a few hundred thousand clones in the sample, roughly 86% were seen once. The sample comprised peripheral blood. These receptors originate from a woman aged 50 to 65 with acute or convalescent COVID-19.

This rearrangement joins TRBV28 to TRBJ2-4; D is undetermined. Germline loops: CDR1 MDHEN, CDR2 SYDVKM. Trimming removed 2 bases at V and 0 bases at J, with 8 bases between. CDR3 length equals 15 residues. Here the CDR3 reads CASSLTQAAKNIQYF. The CDR3 nucleotides are TGTGCCAGCAGTTTAACTCAAGCAGCCAAAAACATTCAGTACTTC.

The chain combines TRBV7-3 with TRBJ1-1; 7 bases are shared with TRBD1. The CDR3 is 15 residues long. Trimming removed 4 bases from V and 5 bases from J; junction bases left unmatched: 10. Germline V lookup: CDR1 SGHTA, CDR2 FQGTGA. The chain's CDR3 is CASSSQPGGGTEAFF. The CDR3 bases are TGTGCCAGCAGCTCACAGCCAGGGGGTGGAACTGAAGCTTTCTTT.

This chain joins TRBV30 and TRBJ2-1; 7 bases align to TRBD2. The germline V gene encodes CDR1 GTSNPN and CDR2 SVGIG (reference sequence). The junction had 8 bases not matched to a gene; V was cut back by 6 bases and J by 0 bases. This CDR3 contains 15 residues. The CDR3: CACTGGGSSYNEQFF. The CDR3 nucleotides are TGTGCCTGTACAGGTGGCGGGAGCTCCTACAATGAGCAGTTCTTC.

J is TRBJ2-3 and V is TRBV11-3, with 7 bases lining up with TRBD1. CDR1 is SGHNT, CDR2 YENEEA, per germline. V gave up 5 bases and J gave up 1 base; unmatched junction bases: 6. This CDR3 is 15 amino acids long. The CDR3, as DNA: TGTGCCAGCAGCCATACAAGGGGGCGCACAGATACGCAGTATTTT. Its translation is CASSHTRGRTDTQYF. The variable domain in full, with the rest retrieved from reference TRBV11-3 and TRBJ2-3, is EAGVVQSPRYKIIEKKQPVAFWCNPISGHNTLYWYLQNLGQGPELLIRYENEEAVDDSQLPKDRFSAERLKGVDSTLKIQPAELGDSAVYLCASSHTRGRTDTQYFGPGTRLTVL.

The rearrangement joins TRBV9 to TRBJ2-1; a weak D match, TRBD2 (7 bases). Germline CDR1 SGDLS, CDR2 YYNGEE. This CDR3 contains 15 residues. V gave up 3 bases and J gave up 1 base, with 11 bases separating them. Here the CDR3 DNA reads TGTGCCAGCAGCGAGGGGGGGAAATCCTACAATGAGCAGTTCTTC. Translation: CASSEGGKSYNEQFF.

The chain couples TRBV2 to TRBJ1-4, with TRBD1 matching 9 bases. With 6 bases clipped from V and 8 bases from J, the junction kept 7 bases outside the gene matches. In germline, CDR1 is SNHLY, CDR2 FYNNEI. This CDR3 contains 14 residues. Written as DNA, the CDR3 is TGTGCCAGCAGGACCGGGACAGGGAACGAAAAACTGTTTTTT. Translated: CASRTGTGNEKLFF.

CDR3 protein: CASSLLAETTGELFF. In DNA, the CDR3 is TGCGCCAGCAGCTTGCTAGCAGAAACTACCGGGGAGCTGTTTTTT. The chain joins TRBV5-1 to TRBJ2-2; TRBD2 might be the D (5 bases). The germline gives CDR1 SGHRS, CDR2 YFSETQ. V lost 1 base, J lost 5 bases, and 12 bases lay in between. CDR3 length: 15 residues. Based on the CDR3 plus reference TRBV5-1 and TRBJ2-2, the full variable domain is KAGVTQTPRYLIKTRGQQVTLSCSPISGHRSVSWYQQTPGQGLQFLFEYFSETQRNKGNFPGRFSGRQFSNSRSEMNVSTLELGDSALYLCASSLLAETTGELFFGEGSRLTVL.

J is TRBJ2-3 and V is TRBV7-3, with 8 bases that match TRBD2. The CDR3 loop spans 15 amino acids. The V gene's germline CDR1 is SGHTA and CDR2 FQGTGA. Losses at the gene ends were 2 bases for V and 3 bases for J; bases not matched to a gene: 4. CDR3 sequence (DNA): TGTGCCAGCAGCTTAGGTGGCGGGAGGACAGATACGCAGTATTTT. This encodes CASSLGGGRTDTQYF.

V and J are TRBV5-1 and TRBJ2-5, with TRBD2 as a possible D gene (5 bases). From germline, CDR1 is SGHRS and CDR2 YFSETQ. The CDR3 runs to 14 residues. Between the trimmed V and J ends, which lost 4 bases and 4 bases, there was a span of 14 bases. CDR3 nucleotide sequence: TGCGCCAGCAGCCTCCCTGCTGAGGGAGAGACCCAGTACTTC. It is translated as CASSLPAEGETQYF.

The chain has TRBV7-8 and TRBJ1-5; a possible D gene is TRBD1 (5 bases). In germline, CDR1 is SGHVS, CDR2 FQNEAQ. CDR3 size: 13 residues. The V end was cut by 5 bases, the J end by 7 bases, with 12 bases between. CDR3 residues: CASSRTGEQPQHF. CDR3 sequence (DNA): TGTGCCAGCAGCCGTACAGGTGAACAGCCCCAGCATTTT.

The CDR3 protein is CASSYDLREKLFF. CDR3 bases: TGTGCCAGCAGTTACGACTTGAGGGAAAAACTGTTTTTT. V usage is TRBV6-5 and J usage is TRBJ1-4; D is uncertain. The CDR3 covers 13 residues. Germline V gene lookup returns CDR1 MNHEY and CDR2 SVGAGI. V was shortened by 2 bases and J by 8 bases, with 9 bases between the two germline ends.

The chain employs TRBV27 and TRBJ1-4, with D maybe TRBD1 (6 bases). This CDR3 has 18 residues. CDR1 is MNHEY, CDR2 SMNVEV, per germline (reference sequence). Trimming removed 5 bases from V and 4 bases from J, with 23 bases in between. The CDR3: CASSRSPGQKGDNEKLFF. The DNA for the CDR3 is TGTGCCAGCAGTAGATCACCGGGCCAGAAGGGGGATAATGAAAAACTGTTTTTT.

J is TRBJ2-3 and V is TRBV6-6, with D tentatively TRBD1 (6 bases). Trimming removed 5 bases at V and 1 base at J, with 10 bases between. Germline V gene sequence: CDR1 MNHNY, CDR2 SVGAGI (reference sequence). The CDR3 sequence is 14 residues long. CDR3 DNA: TGTGCCAGCAGTATTCGACAGGGCACAGATACGCAGTATTTT. As protein: CASSIRQGTDTQYF.

This clone appeared once. The chain couples TRBV6-5 to TRBJ2-2; 7 nucleotides align to TRBD1. Trimming removed 11 bases from V and 1 base from J; junction bases left unmatched: 4. Germline V gene data show CDR1 as MNHEY and CDR2 as SVGAGI. CDR3 size: 13 residues. The CDR3 coding sequence is TGTGCCGGACAGGAATTGAACACCGGGGAGCTGTTTTTT. Amino acids: CAGQELNTGELFF.

The chain joins TRBV21-1 to TRBJ2-3; no check of the table's D call, TRBD2, against the DNA was made. TRBV21-1 represents a pseudogene. The CDR3 loop spans 19 amino acids. This chain's CDR3 is CASSKLKLYGRSSTDTQYF. The CDR3 nucleotides are TGTGCCAGCAGCAAATTAAAGTTGTACGGGAGGAGTAGCACAGATACGCAGTATTTT.

The chain carries TRBV5-1 and TRBJ1-5, with D perhaps matching TRBD1 (5 bases). Per germline, CDR1 SGHRS and CDR2 YFSETQ. Trimming took off 2 bases at V and 0 bases at J, with 9 bases between the two ends. The CDR3 has 15 amino acids. The DNA for the CDR3 is TGCGCCAGCAGCTTTGGGGGGAATAGCAATCAGCCCCAGCATTTT. Translating gives CASSFGGNSNQPQHF.

The rearrangement joins TRBV4-1 to TRBJ1-4; the D is unclear. The V gene lost 2 bases and the J gene lost 6 bases, with 16 bases spanning the gap. The CDR3 consists of 16 residues. Germline V gives CDR1 MGHRA, CDR2 YSYEKL. The CDR3 here is CASSQRRGRPDEKLFF. CDR3 DNA: TGCGCCAGCAGCCAAAGAAGAGGGCGTCCCGATGAAAAACTGTTTTTT.

The J gene is TRBJ1-6, the V gene TRBV2, with D uncertain. Trimming removed 3 bases at V and 10 bases at J, with 13 bases between. The CDR3 has 14 amino acids. Looked up from germline, CDR1 is SNHLY and CDR2 is FYNNEI. In DNA, the CDR3 is TGTGCCAGCAGTGAGGAGTGGTCCGTATCACCCCTCCACTTT. This codes for CASSEEWSVSPLHF.

V usage is TRBV10-3 and J usage is TRBJ2-7; TRBD2 aligns across 12 bases. CDR1 and CDR2 from the germline V gene are ENHRY and SYGVKD. V trimming: 6 bases; J trimming: 0 bases; junction bases outside the gene matches: 3. This CDR3 has 15 residues. This CDR3 is CAIRTSGGSSYEQYF. DNA of the CDR3: TGTGCCATCAGGACTAGCGGGGGCTCCTCCTACGAGCAGTACTTC.

V is TRBV27 and J is TRBJ2-3; no clear D. The CDR3 totals 17 residues. V was trimmed by 3 bases and J by 0 bases, leaving 16 bases between them. Germline V gives CDR1 MNHEY, CDR2 SMNVEV (reference sequence). The CDR3 DNA follows: TGTGCCAGCAGTTTGACTCCCGGTACGACTAGCACAGATACGCAGTATTTT. Protein sequence: CASSLTPGTTSTDTQYF.

This clone was detected only once. This sequence joins TRBV6-4 and TRBJ2-2, with D perhaps matching TRBD1 (6 bases). Trimming cost V 6 bases and J 3 bases, with 11 bases left between them. Per germline, CDR1 MRHNA and CDR2 SNTAGT. CDR3 length equals 14 residues. The CDR3 DNA reads as TGTGCCAGCAGGCTGACAGGCCACACCGGGGAGCTGTTTTTT. It translates to CASRLTGHTGELFF.

The V call is TRBV10-2, the J call TRBJ2-4; D remains unclear. Germline CDR1 WSHSY, CDR2 SAAADI. V lost 4 bases, J lost 0 bases, and 13 bases lay in between. This CDR3 region has 16 residues. For the CDR3, the DNA is TGCGCCAGCAGTGTCACAGTGAATTTAGCCAAAAACATTCAGTACTTC. It yields the protein CASSVTVNLAKNIQYF.

The chain uses TRBV7-3 and TRBJ2-2; 7 nucleotides align to TRBD1. The germline V gene encodes CDR1 SGHTA and CDR2 FQGTGA. With V trimmed by 5 bases and J by 4 bases, 4 bases remained unmatched. The CDR3 has 14 residues. The chain's CDR3 is CASSQGQVTGELFF. Written as DNA, the CDR3 is TGTGCCAGCAGCCAAGGACAGGTCACCGGGGAGCTGTTTTTT.

The V and J genes are TRBV5-4 and TRBJ2-7; possible D gene TRBD2, 6 bases. The CDR3 extends over 15 amino acids. Germline assignment: CDR1 SGHNT and CDR2 YYREEE (reference sequence). The germline V and J ends were trimmed by 1 base and 2 bases, with 13 bases remaining between them. CDR3 DNA: TGTGCCAGCAGCTTGCGTGGGGGGTCCACCTACGAGCAGTACTTC. It is translated as CASSLRGGSTYEQYF. Looking up the rest from reference TRBV5-4 and TRBJ2-7 gives the full variable domain: ETGVTQSPTHLIKTRGQQVTLRCSSQSGHNTVSWYQQALGQGPQFIFQYYREEENGRGNFPPRFSGLQFPNYSSELNVNALELDDSALYLCASSLRGGSTYEQYFGPGTRLTVT.

This clone appeared a single time. The CDR3 loop is CASSLQGAYQPQHF. As DNA, the CDR3 is TGTGCCAGCAGTTTACAGGGGGCTTATCAGCCCCAGCATTTT. V gene TRBV28 combines with J gene TRBJ1-5; TRBD1 matches 8 bases. This CDR3 spans 14 amino acids. V lost 2 bases and J lost 5; bases outside the gene matches: 2. Germline lookup yields CDR1 MDHEN and CDR2 SYDVKM.